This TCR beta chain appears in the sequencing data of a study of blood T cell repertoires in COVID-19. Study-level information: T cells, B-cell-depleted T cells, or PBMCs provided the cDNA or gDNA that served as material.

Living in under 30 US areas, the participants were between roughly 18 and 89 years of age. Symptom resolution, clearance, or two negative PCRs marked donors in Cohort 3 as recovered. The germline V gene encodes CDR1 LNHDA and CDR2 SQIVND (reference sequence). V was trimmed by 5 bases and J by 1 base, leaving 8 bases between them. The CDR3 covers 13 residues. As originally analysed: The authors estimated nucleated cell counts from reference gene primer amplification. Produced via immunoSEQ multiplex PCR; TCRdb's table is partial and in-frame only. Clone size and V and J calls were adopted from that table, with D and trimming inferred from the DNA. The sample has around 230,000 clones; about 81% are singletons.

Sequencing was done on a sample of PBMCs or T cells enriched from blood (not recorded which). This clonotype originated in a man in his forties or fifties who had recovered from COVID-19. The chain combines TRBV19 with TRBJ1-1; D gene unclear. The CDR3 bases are TGTGCCAGTAGTGATTCAGGGAACACTGAAGCTTTCTTT. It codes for CASSDSGNTEAFF.